These 8 T cell receptor beta chains originate from one sample sequenced in a study of beta chain features in type 1 diabetes. Sequenced material consisted of expressed TCRB transcripts (all of the isolated RNA was reverse transcribed). Assay used: immunoSEQ multiplex PCR; TCRdb lists only in-frame clones, some missing. Among 250,000 or so clones listed, less than 35% were seen once. Specimen: central memory CD4+ T cells from blood. These receptors were collected from a man aged 30-40 years in good health.

The V gene is TRBV4-1, the J gene TRBJ2-7; tentative D call: TRBD2 (5 bases). V was clipped by 0 bases and J by 0 bases, with 12 bases between them. This CDR3 contains 16 residues. Germline V lookup: CDR1 MGHRA, CDR2 YSYEKL. This CDR3 reads CASSQDLAISSYEQYF. CDR3 DNA: TGCGCCAGCAGCCAAGATCTAGCCATCAGCTCCTACGAGCAGTACTTC.

The chain recombines TRBV12-5 with TRBJ1-2; D not certain. The CDR3 covers 13 residues. Germline-derived CDR1 and CDR2 are LGHNT and FRNRAP. V lost 1 base and J 3 bases, leaving 6 bases between the germline ends. The CDR3 coding sequence is TGTGCTAGTGGTTTGGGCACCTACTATGGCTACACCTTC. It specifies CASGLGTYYGYTF. Full variable domain (rest looked up from reference TRBV12-5 and TRBJ1-2): DARVTQTPRHKVTEMGQEVTMRCQPILGHNTVFWYRQTMMQGLELLAYFRNRAPLDDSGMPKDRFSAEMPDATLATLKIQPSEPRDSAVYFCASGLGTYYGYTFGSGTRLTVV.

The table lists this clone with many counts. The rearrangement joins TRBV7-9 to TRBJ2-2; D perhaps matches TRBD2 (6 bases). V was clipped by 4 bases and J by 3 bases, with 15 bases between them. Germline V gene data show CDR1 as SEHNR and CDR2 as FQNEAQ (reference sequence). The CDR3 length is 16 residues. The CDR3 bases are TGTGCCAGCAGCTCCCCAAAACGGGAGTACACCGGGGAGCTGTTTTTT. Residues: CASSSPKREYTGELFF.

The CDR3: CASSFAGSKNIQYF. The CDR3 bases are TGTGCCAGCAGTTTCGCGGGGAGCAAAAACATTCAGTACTTC. The chain recombines TRBV28 with TRBJ2-4; a possible D gene is TRBD2 (6 bases). V gave up 3 bases and J gave up 3 bases, with 9 bases separating them. CDR1 and CDR2 from the germline V gene are MDHEN and SYDVKM. The CDR3 runs to 14 residues.

This clone was detected only a few times. V gene TRBV20-1 combines with J gene TRBJ2-1; unclear D gene. V dropped 5 bases and J dropped 7 bases, with 6 bases sitting between them. This CDR3 comprises 10 residues. In germline, CDR1 is DFQATT, CDR2 SNEGSKA (reference sequence). The CDR3: CSAVANEQFF. The CDR3 nucleotides are TGCAGTGCTGTGGCTAATGAGCAGTTCTTC.

The chain links TRBV30 to TRBJ1-5; 7 positions match TRBD1. CDR1 and CDR2 (germline): GTSNPN, SVGIG (reference sequence). The CDR3 extends over 14 amino acids. V shed 1 base and J 4 bases; nucleotides not matched to a gene: 4. Written as DNA, the CDR3 is TGTGCCTGGAGTGCACTGACAGGGAATCAGCCCCAGCATTTT. Its translation: CAWSALTGNQPQHF.

This clone was counted between two and nine times. The CDR3 bases are TGTGCCTGGAGTGCCACGGGGGCCACTGAAGCTTTCTTT. It translates to CAWSATGATEAFF. The chain carries TRBV30 and TRBJ1-1; D is perhaps TRBD1 (6 bases). The germline V gene encodes CDR1 GTSNPN and CDR2 SVGIG (reference sequence). The CDR3 has 13 amino acids. V was shortened by 1 base and J by 4 bases, with 10 bases between the two germline ends.

The chain couples TRBV28 to TRBJ2-1; D perhaps matches TRBD2 (5 bases). Trimming stripped 6 bases from V and 2 bases from J, with 11 bases between. This CDR3 is built from 14 residues. CDR1 and CDR2 (germline): MDHEN, SYDVKM. CDR3 residues: CASSSTGAYNEQFF. The CDR3 DNA is TGTGCCAGCAGCTCAACCGGGGCCTACAATGAGCAGTTCTTC.